Listed below are T cell receptor beta chains from one sample, sequenced in a study of blood T cell repertoires in COVID-19. Repertoires were generated with immunoSEQ multiplex PCR, while TCRdb's copy carries only in-frame clones and drops some. The sample lists under 350,000 clones; around 86% were seen once. The sequenced material came from peripheral blood. These receptors were obtained from a human donor in a cohort sampled during active COVID-19. The CDR3 runs from the conserved cysteine through the conserved F or W. The order of the fields is V gene, D gene, clone size, J gene, CDR3 DNA, CDR3 protein. D genes are given only for firm matches. Clone size is not always given. Where it is, it says once, few, many or a class for expanded clones.

TRBV5-1	-	-	TRBJ1-4	TGCGCCAGCAGCTTACAACAGGGAAATGAAAAACTGTTTTTT	CASSLQQGNEKLFF
TRBV6-6	-	-	TRBJ2-3	TGTGCCAGCAGTTGGGGCGATCCTGGGACAGATACGCAGTATTTT	CASSWGDPGTDTQYF
TRBV6-5	TRBD1	-	TRBJ1-6	TGTGCCAGCAGTTACTCCTCGACAGGGGGTTCACCCCTCCACTTT	CASSYSSTGGSPLHF
TRBV6-5	-	-	TRBJ2-3	TGTGCCAGCAGTTACGGAACAGGGCCAGATACGCAGTATTTT	CASSYGTGPDTQYF
TRBV5-1	TRBD2	-	TRBJ2-1	TGCGCCAGCAGCGCCCGACTAGCCAATGAGCAGTTCTTC	CASSARLANEQFF
TRBV18	TRBD2	few	TRBJ2-7	TGTGCCAGCATCTCCGGGACTAGCGGGCCGGGAGGCGCCTACGAGCAGTACTTC	CASISGTSGPGGAYEQYF
TRBV5-4	TRBD2	-	TRBJ2-1	TGTGCCAGCAGCCGGCCCGGGCGGGAGGACCACAATGAGCAGTTCTTC	CASSRPGREDHNEQFF
TRBV6-1	-	-	TRBJ1-6	TGTGCCAGCAGTGAACAGGGTGAGGCTGGATCACCCCTCCACTTT	CASSEQGEAGSPLHF
TRBV6-2/TRBV6-3	TRBD2	-	TRBJ2-7	TGTGCCAGCAGCCCCCTACTAGCGGGAGTATACGAGCAGTACTTC	CASSPLLAGVYEQYF
TRBV7-9	-	-	TRBJ2-7	TGTGCGAGCAGCTTTCCGGGCGGGGAGAGGCAGTACTTC	CASSFPGGERQYF
TRBV19	-	-	TRBJ2-7	TGTGCCACCAAACGGGCAGGGGCTAGCTCCTACGAGCAGTACTTC	CATKRAGASSYEQYF
TRBV7-2	TRBD2	-	TRBJ2-7	TGTGCCAGCAGCTTAGGTTCGGTACTAGCGGGAGGGAGTACCTACGAGCAGTACTTC	CASSLGSVLAGGSTYEQYF
TRBV3-1/TRBV3-2	-	-	TRBJ1-3	TGTGCCAGCAGCTCAGGCAATTTTGGAAACACCATATATTTT	CASSSGNFGNTIYF
TRBV7-8	-	-	TRBJ2-7	TGTGCCAGCAGCCTCCAACAGGGGGGGACCTACGAGCAGTACTTC	CASSLQQGGTYEQYF
TRBV6-5	TRBD1	-	TRBJ2-1	TGTGCCAGTGGCCTTACTCGACAGGGGCAGCAGTTCTTC	CASGLTRQGQQFF
TRBV6-5	TRBD1	-	TRBJ1-6	TGTGCCAGCAGGACAGGGGTCTATAATTCACCCCTCCACTTT	CASRTGVYNSPLHF
TRBV5-1	TRBD2	-	TRBJ2-2	TGCGCCAGCAGCTTGACTAGCGGGATGAACACCGGGGAGCTGTTTTTT	CASSLTSGMNTGELFF
TRBV19	-	-	TRBJ2-1	TGTGCCAGTAGTATAAGGGGGACCGAGCAGTTCTTC	CASSIRGTEQFF
TRBV19	TRBD2	-	TRBJ2-2	TGTGCCAGTAGTTCCCGAAGAGCGGGAGGGAACACCGGGGAGCTGTTTTTT	CASSSRRAGGNTGELFF
TRBV7-9	-	-	TRBJ1-1	TGTGCCAGCAGCTATAGTATGAACACTGAAGCTTTCTTT	CASSYSMNTEAFF
TRBV19	TRBD1	-	TRBJ2-1	TGTGCCAGTAGTGTGTTCCAGGGGGCGTCATATGAGCAGTTCTTC	CASSVFQGASYEQFF
TRBV6-5	-	-	TRBJ1-1	TGTGCCAGTGGCGGATTGAACACTGAAGCTTTCTTT	CASGGLNTEAFF
TRBV2	-	-	TRBJ2-7	TGTGCCAGCCACCGACAGGGACTCAACGAGCAGTACTTC	CASHRQGLNEQYF
TRBV4-2	-	-	TRBJ2-4	TGTGCCAGCAGCCGAGTACAGGAAAACATTCAGTACTTC	CASSRVQENIQYF